This T cell receptor (beta chain) was found in a study of radiation and T cells in renal cell carcinoma. The V end lost 5 bases, the J end lost 2 bases, and 13 bases lay between the germline ends. Germline V lookup: CDR1 MNHNS, CDR2 SASEGT. This CDR3 contains 14 residues. TCRdb keeps only in-frame clones here, not all; method: immunoSEQ multiplex PCR. The table records some 130,000 clones, 80% to 90% of them present only once. Indicated time point: blood 2 weeks post-SBRT. Regarding treatment: 15 Gy SBRT to primary tumor, nephrectomy 4 weeks later. This chain connects TRBV6-1 to TRBJ2-7; no reliable D call. The material sequenced was blood, taken from a patient whose treatment included radiotherapy and nephrectomy. The origin of this receptor is an older woman with renal cell carcinoma. CDR3 residues: CASSPRTDPYEQYF. The CDR3, as DNA: TGTGCCAGCAGTCCACGGACGGACCCCTACGAGCAGTACTTC.